The entry below describes one TCR beta chain. This CDR3 has 14 amino acids. Germline V gene sequence: CDR1 SGHNT, CDR2 YYREEE (reference sequence). Trimming cost V 4 bases and J 3 bases; bases outside gene matches: 5. This sample stems from a study of shared clonotypes between healthy human individuals. Positively selected for CCR7, the CD45RO-negative cells used as naive CD8 cells excluded terminally differentiated effector memory CD45RA+ cells. The method was immunoSEQ multiplex PCR; TCRdb's version includes in-frame clones alone and lacks a portion of them. The sample carries just over 2,000,000 clones, approximately 94% recorded once.

The sample consisted of naive CD8+ T cells sorted from blood. This chain connects TRBV5-4 to TRBJ2-7; 9 nucleotides match TRBD1. The receptor was derived from a man younger than 35 in good health. The DNA of the CDR3 is TGTGCCAGCAGCCCGGGGGACAGGGACTACGAGCAGTACTTC. Amino acid sequence: CASSPGDRDYEQYF. Supplemented by reference TRBV5-4 and TRBJ2-7, the full variable domain reads ETGVTQSPTHLIKTRGQQVTLRCSSQSGHNTVSWYQQALGQGPQFIFQYYREEENGRGNFPPRFSGLQFPNYSSELNVNALELDDSALYLCASSPGDRDYEQYFGPGTRLTVT.